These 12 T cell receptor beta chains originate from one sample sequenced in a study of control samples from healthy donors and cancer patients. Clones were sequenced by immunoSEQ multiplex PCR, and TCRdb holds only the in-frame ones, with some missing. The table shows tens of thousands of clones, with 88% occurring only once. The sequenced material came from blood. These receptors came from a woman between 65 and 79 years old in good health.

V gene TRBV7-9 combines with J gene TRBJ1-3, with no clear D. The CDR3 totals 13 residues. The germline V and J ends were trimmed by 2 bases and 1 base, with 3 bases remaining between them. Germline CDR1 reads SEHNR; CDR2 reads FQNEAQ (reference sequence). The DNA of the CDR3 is TGTGCCAGCAGCTTACGTTCTGGAAACACCATATATTTT. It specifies CASSLRSGNTIYF.

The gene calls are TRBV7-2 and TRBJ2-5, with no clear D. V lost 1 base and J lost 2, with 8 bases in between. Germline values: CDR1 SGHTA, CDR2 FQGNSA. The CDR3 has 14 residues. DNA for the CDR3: TGTGCCAGCAGCTTAGACGAGCGTCAAGAGACCCAGTACTTC. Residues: CASSLDERQETQYF. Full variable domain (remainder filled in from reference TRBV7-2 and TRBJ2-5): GAGVSQSPSNKVTEKGKDVELRCDPISGHTALYWYRQSLGQGLEFLIYFQGNSAPDKSGLPSDRFSAERTGGSVSTLTIQRTQQEDSAVYLCASSLDERQETQYFGPGTRLLVL.

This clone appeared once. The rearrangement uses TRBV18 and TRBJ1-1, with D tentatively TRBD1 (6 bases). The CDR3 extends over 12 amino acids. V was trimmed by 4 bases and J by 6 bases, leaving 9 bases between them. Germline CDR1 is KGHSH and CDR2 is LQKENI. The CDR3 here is CASSRGGPEAFF. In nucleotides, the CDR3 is TGTGCCAGCTCACGGGGGGGCCCTGAAGCTTTCTTT. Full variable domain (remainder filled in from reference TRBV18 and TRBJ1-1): NAGVMQNPRHLVRRRGQEARLRCSPMKGHSHVYWYRQLPEEGLKFMVYLQKENIIDESGMPKERFSAEFPKEGPSILRIQQVVRGDSAAYFCASSRGGPEAFFGQGTRLTVV.

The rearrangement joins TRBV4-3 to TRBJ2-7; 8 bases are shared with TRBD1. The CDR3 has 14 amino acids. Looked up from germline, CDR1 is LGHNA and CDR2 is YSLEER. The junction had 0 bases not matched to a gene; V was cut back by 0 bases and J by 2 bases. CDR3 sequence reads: CASSQEQGAYEQYF. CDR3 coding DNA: TGCGCCAGCAGCCAAGAACAGGGGGCCTACGAGCAGTACTTC.

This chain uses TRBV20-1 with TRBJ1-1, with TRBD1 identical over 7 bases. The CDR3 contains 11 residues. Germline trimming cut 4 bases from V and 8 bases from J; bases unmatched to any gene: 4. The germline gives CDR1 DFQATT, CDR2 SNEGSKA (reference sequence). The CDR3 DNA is TGCAGTGCTACCGCAGGGGGAGAAGCTTTCTTT. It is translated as CSATAGGEAFF.

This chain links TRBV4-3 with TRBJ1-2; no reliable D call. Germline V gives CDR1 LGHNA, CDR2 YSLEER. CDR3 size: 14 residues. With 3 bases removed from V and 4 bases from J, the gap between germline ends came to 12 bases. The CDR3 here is CASSQGPGPYGYTF. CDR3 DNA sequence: TGCGCCAGCAGCCAGGGTCCCGGTCCCTATGGCTACACCTTC.

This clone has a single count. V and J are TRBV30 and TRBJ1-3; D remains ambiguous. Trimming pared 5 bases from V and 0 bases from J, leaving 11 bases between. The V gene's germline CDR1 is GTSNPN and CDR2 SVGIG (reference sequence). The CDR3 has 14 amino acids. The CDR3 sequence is CAWGFRSSGNTIYF. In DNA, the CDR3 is TGTGCCTGGGGCTTCAGGAGCTCTGGAAACACCATATATTTT.

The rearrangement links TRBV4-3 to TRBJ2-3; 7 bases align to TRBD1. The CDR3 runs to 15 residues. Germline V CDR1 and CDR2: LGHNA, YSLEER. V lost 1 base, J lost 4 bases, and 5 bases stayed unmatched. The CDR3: CASSQATGKADTQYF. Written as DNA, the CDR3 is TGCGCCAGCAGCCAAGCGACAGGGAAGGCAGATACGCAGTATTTT.

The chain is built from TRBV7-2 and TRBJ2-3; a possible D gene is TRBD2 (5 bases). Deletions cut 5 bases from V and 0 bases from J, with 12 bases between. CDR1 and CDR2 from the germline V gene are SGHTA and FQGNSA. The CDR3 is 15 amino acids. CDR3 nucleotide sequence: TGTGCCAGCAGCCCGTTAAGCGGCAGCACAGATACGCAGTATTTT. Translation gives CASSPLSGSTDTQYF.

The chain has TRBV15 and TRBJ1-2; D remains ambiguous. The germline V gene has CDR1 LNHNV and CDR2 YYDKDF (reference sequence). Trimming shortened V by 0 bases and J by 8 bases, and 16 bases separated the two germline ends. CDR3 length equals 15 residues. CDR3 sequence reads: CATSRDTSRIGGYTF. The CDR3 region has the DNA TGTGCCACCAGCAGAGATACTTCCAGAATTGGCGGCTACACCTTC.

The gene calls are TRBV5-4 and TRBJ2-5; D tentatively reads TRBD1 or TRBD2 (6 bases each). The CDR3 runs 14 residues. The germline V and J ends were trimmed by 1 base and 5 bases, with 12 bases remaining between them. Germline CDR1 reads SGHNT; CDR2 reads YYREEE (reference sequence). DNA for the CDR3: TGTGCCAGCAGCTTGAAGGGGGGCGAGGAGACCCAGTACTTC. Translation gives CASSLKGGEETQYF.

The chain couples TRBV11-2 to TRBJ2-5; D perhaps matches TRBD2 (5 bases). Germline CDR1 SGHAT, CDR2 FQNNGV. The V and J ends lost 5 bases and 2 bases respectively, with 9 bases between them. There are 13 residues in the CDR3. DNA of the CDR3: TGTGCCAGCAGCCCGGGGTTACAAGAGACCCAGTACTTC. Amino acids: CASSPGLQETQYF.